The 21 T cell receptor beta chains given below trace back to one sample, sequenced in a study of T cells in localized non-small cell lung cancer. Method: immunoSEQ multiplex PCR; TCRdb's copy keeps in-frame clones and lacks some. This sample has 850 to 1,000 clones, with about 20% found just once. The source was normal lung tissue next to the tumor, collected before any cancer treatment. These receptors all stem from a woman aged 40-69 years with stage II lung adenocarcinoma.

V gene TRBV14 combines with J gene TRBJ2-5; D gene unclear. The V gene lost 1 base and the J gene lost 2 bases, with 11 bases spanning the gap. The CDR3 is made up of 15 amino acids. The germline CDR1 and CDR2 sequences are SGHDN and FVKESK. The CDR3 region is CASSQGITNQETQYF. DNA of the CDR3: TGTGCCAGCAGCCAAGGTATCACTAATCAAGAGACCCAGTACTTC.

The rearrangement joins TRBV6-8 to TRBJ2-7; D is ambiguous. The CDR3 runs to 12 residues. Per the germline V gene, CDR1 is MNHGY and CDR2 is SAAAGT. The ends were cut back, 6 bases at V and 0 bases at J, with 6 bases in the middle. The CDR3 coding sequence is TGTGCCAGCAGCACAAGCTCCTACGAGCAGTACTTC. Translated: CASSTSSYEQYF.

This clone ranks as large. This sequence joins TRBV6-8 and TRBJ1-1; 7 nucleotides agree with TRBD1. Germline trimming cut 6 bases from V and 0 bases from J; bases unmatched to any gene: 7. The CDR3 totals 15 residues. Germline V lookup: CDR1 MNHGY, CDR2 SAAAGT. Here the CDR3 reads CASRSGDSLNTEAFF. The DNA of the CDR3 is TGTGCCAGCAGGTCGGGGGACAGCCTGAACACTGAAGCTTTCTTT.

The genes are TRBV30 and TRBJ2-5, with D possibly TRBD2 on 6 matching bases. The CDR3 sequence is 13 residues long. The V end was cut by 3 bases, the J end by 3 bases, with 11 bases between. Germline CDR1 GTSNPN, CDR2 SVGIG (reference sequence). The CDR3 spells CAWSNPGEETQYF. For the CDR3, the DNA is TGTGCCTGGAGCAATCCGGGGGAAGAGACCCAGTACTTC.

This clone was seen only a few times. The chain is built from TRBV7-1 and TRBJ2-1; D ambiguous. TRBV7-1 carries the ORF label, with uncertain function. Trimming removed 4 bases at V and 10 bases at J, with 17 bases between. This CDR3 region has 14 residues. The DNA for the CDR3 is TGTGCCAGCAGCTTAGATGGCCCTCTTGACGAGCAGTTCTTC. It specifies CASSLDGPLDEQFF.

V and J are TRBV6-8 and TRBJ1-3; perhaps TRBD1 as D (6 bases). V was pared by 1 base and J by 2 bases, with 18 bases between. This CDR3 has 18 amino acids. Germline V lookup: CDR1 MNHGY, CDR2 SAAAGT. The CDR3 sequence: CASSYWGLQVGAGNTIYF. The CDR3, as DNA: TGTGCCAGCAGTTACTGGGGGCTACAGGTTGGGGCTGGAAACACCATATATTTT.

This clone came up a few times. CDR3 bases: TGTGCCAGCAGTTACTCGATCCTCTACGAGCAGTACTTC. This translates into CASSYSILYEQYF. V gene TRBV6-8 combines with J gene TRBJ2-7; D unresolved. Trimming took 0 bases from V and 3 from J, leaving 6 bases between them. CDR1 and CDR2 (germline): MNHGY, SAAAGT. CDR3 size: 13 residues.

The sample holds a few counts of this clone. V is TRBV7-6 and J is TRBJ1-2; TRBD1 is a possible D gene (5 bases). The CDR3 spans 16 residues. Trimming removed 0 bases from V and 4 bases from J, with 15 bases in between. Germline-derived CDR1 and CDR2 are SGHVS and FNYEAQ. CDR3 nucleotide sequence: TGTGCCAGCAGCTTAGCCCGGGACCCCGAAATCTATGGCTACACCTTC. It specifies CASSLARDPEIYGYTF.

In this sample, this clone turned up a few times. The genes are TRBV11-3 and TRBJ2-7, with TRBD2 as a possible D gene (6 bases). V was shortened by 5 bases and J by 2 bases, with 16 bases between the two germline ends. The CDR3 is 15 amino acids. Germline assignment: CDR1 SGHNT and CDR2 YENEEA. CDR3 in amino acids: CASSPGGGEPYEQYF. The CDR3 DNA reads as TGTGCCAGCAGCCCAGGAGGAGGGGAGCCCTACGAGCAGTACTTC.

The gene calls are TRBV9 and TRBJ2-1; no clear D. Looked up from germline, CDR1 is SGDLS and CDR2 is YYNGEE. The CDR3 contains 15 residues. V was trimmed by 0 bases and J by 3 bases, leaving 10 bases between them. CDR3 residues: CASSVEATDYNEQFF. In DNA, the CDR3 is TGTGCCAGCAGCGTAGAGGCTACCGACTACAATGAGCAGTTCTTC.

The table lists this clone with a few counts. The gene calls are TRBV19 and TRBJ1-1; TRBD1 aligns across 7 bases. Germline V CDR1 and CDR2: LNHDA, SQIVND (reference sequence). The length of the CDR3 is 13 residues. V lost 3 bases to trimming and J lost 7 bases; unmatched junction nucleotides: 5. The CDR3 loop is CASSISTGNEAFF. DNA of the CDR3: TGTGCCAGTAGTATCTCGACAGGGAATGAAGCTTTCTTT.

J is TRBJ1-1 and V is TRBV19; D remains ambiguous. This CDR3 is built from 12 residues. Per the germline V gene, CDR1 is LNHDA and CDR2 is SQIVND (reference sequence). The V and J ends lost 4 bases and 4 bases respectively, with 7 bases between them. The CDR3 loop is CASSKGTTEAFF. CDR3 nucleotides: TGTGCCAGTAGTAAGGGTACCACTGAAGCTTTCTTT.

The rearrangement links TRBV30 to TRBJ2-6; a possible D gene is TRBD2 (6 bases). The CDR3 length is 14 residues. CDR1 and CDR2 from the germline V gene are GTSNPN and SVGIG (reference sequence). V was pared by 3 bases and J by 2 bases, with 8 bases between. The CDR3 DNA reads TGTGCCTGGAGAAGGAGGGCTGGGGCCAACGTCCTGACTTTC. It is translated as CAWRRRAGANVLTF.

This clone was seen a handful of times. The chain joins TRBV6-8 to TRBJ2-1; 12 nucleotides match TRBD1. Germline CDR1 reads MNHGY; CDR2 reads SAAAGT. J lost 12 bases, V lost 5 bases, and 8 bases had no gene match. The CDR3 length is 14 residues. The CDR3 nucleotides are TGTGCCAGCAGTGACGGGACAGGGGGCGTGGGGCAGTTCTTC. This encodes CASSDGTGGVGQFF.

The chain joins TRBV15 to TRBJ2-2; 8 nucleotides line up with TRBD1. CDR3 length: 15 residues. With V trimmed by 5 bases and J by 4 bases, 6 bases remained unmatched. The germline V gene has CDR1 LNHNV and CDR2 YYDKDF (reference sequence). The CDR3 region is CATSFRTGITGELFF. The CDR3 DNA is TGTGCCACCAGCTTTCGGACAGGGATCACCGGGGAGCTGTTTTTT. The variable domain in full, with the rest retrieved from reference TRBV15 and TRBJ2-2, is DAMVIQNPRYQVTQFGKPVTLSCSQTLNHNVMYWYQQKSSQAPKLLFHYYDKDFNNEADTPDNFQSRRPNTSFCFLDIRSPGLGDTAMYLCATSFRTGITGELFFGEGSRLTVL.

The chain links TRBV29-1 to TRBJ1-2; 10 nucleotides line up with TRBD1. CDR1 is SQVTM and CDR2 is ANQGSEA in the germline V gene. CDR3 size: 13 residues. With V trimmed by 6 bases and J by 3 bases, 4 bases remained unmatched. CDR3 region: CSVLGQGDYGYTF. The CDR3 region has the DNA TGCAGCGTACTCGGACAGGGGGACTATGGCTACACCTTC.

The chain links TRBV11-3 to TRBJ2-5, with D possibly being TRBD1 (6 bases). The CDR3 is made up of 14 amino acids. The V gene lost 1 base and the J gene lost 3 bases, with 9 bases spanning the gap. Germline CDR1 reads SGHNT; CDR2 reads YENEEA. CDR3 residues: CASSLGTVEETQYF. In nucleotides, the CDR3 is TGTGCCAGCAGCTTAGGGACAGTCGAAGAGACCCAGTACTTC.

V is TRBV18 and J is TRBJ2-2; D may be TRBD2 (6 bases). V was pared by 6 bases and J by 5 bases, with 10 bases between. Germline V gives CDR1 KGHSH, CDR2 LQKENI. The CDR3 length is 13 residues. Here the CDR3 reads CASSPAGTGELFF. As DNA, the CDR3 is TGTGCCAGCTCGCCTGCGGGGACCGGGGAGCTGTTTTTT.

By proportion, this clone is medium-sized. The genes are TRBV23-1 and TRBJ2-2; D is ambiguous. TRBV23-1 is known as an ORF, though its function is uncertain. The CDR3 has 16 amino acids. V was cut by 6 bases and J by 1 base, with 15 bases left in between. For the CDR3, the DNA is TGCGCCAGCAGCCAAAATCGGCTGAGGAACACCGGGGAGCTGTTTTTT. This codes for CASSQNRLRNTGELFF.

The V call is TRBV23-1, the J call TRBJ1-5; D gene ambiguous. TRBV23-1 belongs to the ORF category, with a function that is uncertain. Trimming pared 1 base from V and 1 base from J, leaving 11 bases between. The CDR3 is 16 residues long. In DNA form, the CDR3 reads TGCGCCAGCAGTCAATTGTCCATGGCAAGCAATCAGCCCCAGCATTTT. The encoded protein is CASSQLSMASNQPQHF.

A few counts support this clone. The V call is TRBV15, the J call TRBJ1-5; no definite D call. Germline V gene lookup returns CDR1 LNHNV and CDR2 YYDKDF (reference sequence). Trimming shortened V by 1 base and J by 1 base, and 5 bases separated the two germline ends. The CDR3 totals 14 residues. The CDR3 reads CATSRVGSNQPQHF. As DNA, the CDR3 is TGTGCCACCAGCAGAGTAGGCAGCAATCAGCCCCAGCATTTT.